The T cell receptor (beta chain) described here comes from a study of a mutant IDH1 vaccine in newly diagnosed glioma. Concerning this clone: Its antigen is unidentified.

Some clones are missing from TCRdb's copy, which holds only in-frame ones; the method was immunoSEQ multiplex PCR. The sample yields approximately 50,000 clones, around 83% seen once. Time point meaning: week 47, end of study. With topical imiquimod, each dose of the vaccine consisted of 300 ug of mutant IDH1 20-mer peptide. Astrocytomas found in donors were new, WHO grade 3 or 4, IDH1-mutant and ATRX-lost. Trimming took 2 bases from V and 5 from J; bases not matched to a gene: 4. Germline-derived CDR1 and CDR2 are PRHDT and FYEKMQ (reference sequence). The CDR3 spans 16 residues. This chain connects TRBV13 to TRBJ2-2; 11 nucleotides line up with TRBD2. The sequence derives from a woman in her forties or fifties with glioma. The input for sequencing was PBMCs, taken from a glioma patient whose treatment included an IDH1 peptide vaccine. CDR3 nucleotides: TGTGCCAGCAGCTTACGACTAGCGGGGAGTACCGGGGAGCTGTTTTTT. It translates to CASSLRLAGSTGELFF.